This record covers a single T cell receptor beta chain. Its antigen is not identified. Germline CDR1 and CDR2: DFQATT and SNEGSKA (reference sequence). The V end was cut by 6 bases, the J end by 8 bases, with 25 bases between. CDR3 length: 15 residues. The data originate from a study of post-analysis software for immune sequencing data. Study-level findings and limits: In patients, TRBV5-6, TRBV5-1 and TRBV20-1 belonged to five TRBV segments found more frequently than in controls.

Presence of unique molecular identifiers characterized the TCR beta cDNA libraries. cDNA molecules numbering around 500,000 came from about 0.94 to 9.7 million T cells. MiXCR, run by TCRdb on the PCR reads, gives a single entry per CDR3 protein. The sample yields roughly 800,000 distinct CDR3 sequences, less than 35% seen once. V is TRBV20-1 and J is TRBJ1-2; D may be TRBD1 (5 bases). The sequencing sample was made of blood. This receptor was obtained from a girl under 18 with multiple sclerosis. Written as DNA, the CDR3 is TGCAGTGCCGCCCATACGCTGGGAGGGACCGGGGGCTACACCTTC. Translated: CSAAHTLGGTGGYTF.